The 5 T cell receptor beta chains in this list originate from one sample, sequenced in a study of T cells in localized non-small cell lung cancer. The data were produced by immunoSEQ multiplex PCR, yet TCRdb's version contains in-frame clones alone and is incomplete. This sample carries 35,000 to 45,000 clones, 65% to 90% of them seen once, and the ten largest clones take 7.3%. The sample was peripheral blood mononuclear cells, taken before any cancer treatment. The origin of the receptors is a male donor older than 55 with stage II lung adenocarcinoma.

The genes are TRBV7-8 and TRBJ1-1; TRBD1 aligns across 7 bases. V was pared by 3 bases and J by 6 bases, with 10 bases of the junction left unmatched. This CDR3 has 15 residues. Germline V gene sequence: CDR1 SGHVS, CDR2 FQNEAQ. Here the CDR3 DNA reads TGTGCCAGCAGCTTCAGAGGGGGCTCGGGGGCTGAAGCTTTCTTT. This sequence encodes CASSFRGGSGAEAFF.

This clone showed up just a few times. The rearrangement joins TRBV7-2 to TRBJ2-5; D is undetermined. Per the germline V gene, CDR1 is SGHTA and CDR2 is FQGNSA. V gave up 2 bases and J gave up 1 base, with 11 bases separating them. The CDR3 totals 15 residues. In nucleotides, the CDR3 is TGTGCCAGCAGCTTAACTCCTCTATTCCAAGAGACCCAGTACTTC. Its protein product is CASSLTPLFQETQYF.

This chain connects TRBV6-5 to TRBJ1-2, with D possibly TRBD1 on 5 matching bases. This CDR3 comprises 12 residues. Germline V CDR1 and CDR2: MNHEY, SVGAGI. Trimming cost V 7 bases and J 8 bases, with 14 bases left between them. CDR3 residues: CASIHQEGGYTF. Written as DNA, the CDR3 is TGTGCCAGCATCCACCAAGAGGGGGGCTACACCTTC.

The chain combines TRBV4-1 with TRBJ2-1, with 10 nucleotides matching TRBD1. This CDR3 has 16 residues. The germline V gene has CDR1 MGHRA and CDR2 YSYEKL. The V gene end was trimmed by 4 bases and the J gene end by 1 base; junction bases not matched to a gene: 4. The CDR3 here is CASSRTGQGSYNEQFF. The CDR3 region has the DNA TGCGCCAGCAGCCGCACGGGACAGGGGTCCTACAATGAGCAGTTCTTC.

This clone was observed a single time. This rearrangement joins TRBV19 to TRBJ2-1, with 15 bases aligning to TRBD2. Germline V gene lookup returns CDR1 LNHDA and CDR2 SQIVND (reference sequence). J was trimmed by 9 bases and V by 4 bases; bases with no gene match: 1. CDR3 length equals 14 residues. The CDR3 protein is CASSTGLAGGEQFF. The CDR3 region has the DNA TGTGCCAGTAGTACGGGACTAGCGGGGGGTGAGCAGTTCTTC.